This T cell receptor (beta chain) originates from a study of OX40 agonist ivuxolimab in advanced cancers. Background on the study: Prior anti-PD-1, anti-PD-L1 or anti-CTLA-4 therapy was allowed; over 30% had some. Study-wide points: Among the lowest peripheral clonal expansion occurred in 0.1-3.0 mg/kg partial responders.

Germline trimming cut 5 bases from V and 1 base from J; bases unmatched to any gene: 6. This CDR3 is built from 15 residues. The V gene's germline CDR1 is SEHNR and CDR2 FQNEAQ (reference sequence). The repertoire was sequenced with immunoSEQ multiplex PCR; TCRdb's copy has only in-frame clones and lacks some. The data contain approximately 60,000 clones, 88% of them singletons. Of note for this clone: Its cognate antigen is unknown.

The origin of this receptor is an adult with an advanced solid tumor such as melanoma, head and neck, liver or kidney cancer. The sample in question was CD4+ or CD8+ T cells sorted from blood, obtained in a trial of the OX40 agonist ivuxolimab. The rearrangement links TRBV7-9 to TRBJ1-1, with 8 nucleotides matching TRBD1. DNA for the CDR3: TGTGCCAGCAGCAACGGACAGGGAGGGAACACTGAAGCTTTCTTT. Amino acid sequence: CASSNGQGGNTEAFF.